The 23 T cell receptor beta chains given below trace back to one sample, sequenced in a study of PD-1 blockade in classical Hodgkin lymphoma. Time point reported: newly diagnosed, previously untreated cHL patient sample. The study purified CD4+ T cells from thawed PBMCs using magnetic negative selection. Profiled with immunoSEQ multiplex PCR; TCRdb holds only in-frame clones, not every one. The sample lists tens of thousands of clones, 89% occurring once. Material: CD4+ T cells from blood. Source of these receptors: a human donor with classical Hodgkin lymphoma.

CDR3 protein: CAWSVRGSSYNEQFF. As DNA, the CDR3 is TGTGCCTGGAGTGTTCGGGGCAGCTCCTACAATGAGCAGTTCTTC. This chain joins TRBV30 and TRBJ2-1; D may match TRBD1 or TRBD2 (5 bases each). The CDR3 covers 15 residues. From germline, CDR1 is GTSNPN and CDR2 SVGIG (reference sequence). The V gene lost 0 bases and the J gene lost 0 bases, with 9 bases spanning the gap. Full variable domain (missing parts from reference TRBV30 and TRBJ2-1): SQTIHQWPATLVQPVGSPLSLECTVEGTSNPNLYWYRQAAGRGLQLLFYSVGIGQISSEVPQNLSASRPQDRQFILSSKKLLLSDSGFYLCAWSVRGSSYNEQFFGPGTRLTVL.

CDR3: CASGGSGGSETQYF. The CDR3 DNA reads TGTGCTAGTGGTGGGTCAGGGGGCTCAGAGACCCAGTACTTC. This sequence joins TRBV12-5 and TRBJ2-5, with 8 bases lining up with TRBD1. V shed 5 bases, J shed 4 bases, and the junction held 6 bases outside the gene matches. Looked up from germline, CDR1 is LGHNT and CDR2 is FRNRAP. This CDR3 has 14 residues.

V usage is TRBV10-3 and J usage is TRBJ2-3, with TRBD1 identical over 11 bases. This CDR3 comprises 14 residues. V lost 10 bases and J lost 1; bases outside the gene matches: 4. CDR1 and CDR2 (germline): ENHRY, SYGVKD. CDR3 loop: CATVDRGRTDTQYF. The CDR3 DNA reads as TGTGCCACCGTGGACAGGGGGCGCACAGATACGCAGTATTTT.

V gene TRBV27 combines with J gene TRBJ2-7; 7 nucleotides align to TRBD1. The CDR3 is 13 amino acids. V shed 7 bases and J 3 bases; nucleotides not matched to a gene: 6. Germline assignment: CDR1 MNHEY and CDR2 SMNVEV (reference sequence). The DNA of the CDR3 is TGTGCCAGCACTAGACAGGGAAACTACGAGCAGTACTTC. This codes for CASTRQGNYEQYF.

The chain links TRBV5-1 to TRBJ2-7, with 8 bases fitting TRBD1. Germline trimming cut 2 bases from V and 4 bases from J; bases unmatched to any gene: 11. The CDR3 spans 16 residues. CDR1 is SGHRS, CDR2 YFSETQ, per germline. CDR3 sequence reads: CASSLSPTGGPYEQYF. The CDR3 DNA is TGCGCCAGCAGCTTAAGTCCCACAGGGGGTCCGTACGAGCAGTACTTC.

V usage is TRBV27 and J usage is TRBJ2-7; D may be TRBD1 (5 bases). The CDR3 consists of 13 residues. CDR1 is MNHEY, CDR2 SMNVEV, per germline (reference sequence). Trimming stripped 2 bases from V and 2 bases from J, with 7 bases between. In DNA form, the CDR3 reads TGTGCCAGCAGTTTAGGGGCCGCCTACGAGCAGTACTTC. It codes for CASSLGAAYEQYF.

CDR3 DNA sequence: TGTGCCAGCAGCCCTAGGAGGGGCCTTAACTATGGCTACACCTTC. The encoded protein is CASSPRRGLNYGYTF. This chain links TRBV5-8 with TRBJ1-2; D perhaps matches TRBD1 (5 bases). CDR1 SGHTS and CDR2 YDEGEE come from the germline V gene. V lost 4 bases and J 1 base, leaving 14 bases between the germline ends. This CDR3 is 15 amino acids long.

V and J are TRBV7-2 and TRBJ2-1; D not certain. The CDR3 length is 16 residues. V lost 1 base and J 4 bases, leaving 14 bases between the germline ends. Germline V gene data show CDR1 as SGHTA and CDR2 as FQGNSA. This chain's CDR3 is CASSLVFPLLYNEQFF. The DNA for the CDR3 is TGTGCCAGCAGCTTAGTTTTCCCGCTCCTATACAATGAGCAGTTCTTC.

The chain joins TRBV11-1 to TRBJ2-6, with D uncertain. Trimming removed 5 bases at V and 2 bases at J, with 10 bases between. Germline assignment: CDR1 SGHAT and CDR2 FQDESV (reference sequence). The CDR3 has 15 amino acids. CDR3 protein: CASSPRAPGANVLTF. The CDR3 bases are TGTGCCAGCAGCCCACGGGCCCCTGGGGCCAACGTCCTGACTTTC.

The chain has TRBV2 and TRBJ2-7; 11 bases fit TRBD1. CDR3 length: 15 amino acids. J lost 2 bases, V lost 6 bases, and 6 bases had no gene match. Germline V gives CDR1 SNHLY, CDR2 FYNNEI. CDR3 sequence reads: CASRRRTGGAYEQYF. CDR3 sequence (DNA): TGTGCCAGCAGGAGGAGGACAGGGGGCGCCTACGAGCAGTACTTC.

V is TRBV30 and J is TRBJ2-3; D not certain. The CDR3 totals 15 residues. CDR1 and CDR2 from the germline V gene are GTSNPN and SVGIG (reference sequence). Trimming cost V 4 bases and J 2 bases, with 16 bases left between them. CDR3 nucleotide sequence: TGTGCCTGGACCCGGGCCCTGGGAACCACAGATACGCAGTATTTT. As protein: CAWTRALGTTDTQYF.

The gene calls are TRBV6-1 and TRBJ2-7, with a possible D match to TRBD2 (5 bases). V was cut by 2 bases and J by 4 bases, with 9 bases left in between. This CDR3 is built from 13 residues. Germline V CDR1 and CDR2: MNHNS, SASEGT. DNA of the CDR3: TGTGCCAGCAGTGAAACGGGGTGGTACGAGCAGTACTTC. Translation: CASSETGWYEQYF.

This clone was detected only a few times. The chain's CDR3 is CASSAGDQPQHF. In nucleotides, the CDR3 is TGTGCCAGCAGCGCCGGGGATCAGCCCCAGCATTTT. The rearrangement joins TRBV7-9 to TRBJ1-5; D not resolved. The V end lost 5 bases, the J end lost 5 bases, and 7 bases lay between the germline ends. The CDR3 contains 12 residues. Germline CDR1 reads SEHNR; CDR2 reads FQNEAQ (reference sequence). The variable domain in full, with the rest retrieved from reference TRBV7-9 and TRBJ1-5, is DTGVSQNPRHKITKRGQNVTFRCDPISEHNRLYWYRQTLGQGPEFLTYFQNEAQLEKSRLLSDRFSAERPKGSFSTLEIQRTEQGDSAMYLCASSAGDQPQHFGDGTRLSIL.

The V and J genes are TRBV19 and TRBJ2-3; 11 nucleotides match TRBD2. Losses at the gene ends were 5 bases for V and 2 bases for J; bases not matched to a gene: 6. The germline V gene has CDR1 LNHDA and CDR2 SQIVND (reference sequence). The CDR3 runs to 16 residues. This CDR3 reads CASSLGTSGVTDTQYF. Here the CDR3 DNA reads TGTGCCAGTAGTTTAGGGACTAGCGGAGTCACAGATACGCAGTATTTT.

The chain uses TRBV2 and TRBJ1-2; D is uncertain. Deletions cut 2 bases from V and 4 bases from J, with 8 bases between. The CDR3 runs to 13 residues. CDR1 is SNHLY, CDR2 FYNNEI, per germline. This CDR3 reads CASSELFSYGYTF. The DNA for the CDR3 is TGTGCCAGCAGTGAACTTTTCAGCTATGGCTACACCTTC.

This rearrangement joins TRBV5-1 to TRBJ2-1, with D unclear. This CDR3 is 12 amino acids long. The ends were cut back, 1 base at V and 7 bases at J, with 6 bases in the middle. Germline V CDR1 and CDR2: SGHRS, YFSETQ. DNA for the CDR3: TGCGCCAGCAGCTTGTCCTGGAATGAGCAGTTCTTC. This gives the protein CASSLSWNEQFF.

The chain recombines TRBV7-3 with TRBJ2-1; 7 bases match TRBD2. V lost 5 bases and J lost 0; bases outside the gene matches: 7. The CDR3 spans 16 residues. CDR1 is SGHTA and CDR2 is FQGTGA in the germline V gene. For the CDR3, the DNA is TGTGCCAGCAGCATACTAGCGAGTAGCTCCTACAATGAGCAGTTCTTC. It codes for CASSILASSSYNEQFF.

The V call is TRBV28, the J call TRBJ1-1, with 8 bases identical to TRBD1. The CDR3 is 15 amino acids. Germline V lookup: CDR1 MDHEN, CDR2 SYDVKM. Losses at the gene ends were 5 bases for V and 8 bases for J; bases not matched to a gene: 13. The CDR3 sequence: CASSQRPLDRDEAFF. The CDR3, as DNA: TGTGCCAGCAGTCAGCGACCCTTGGACAGGGACGAAGCTTTCTTT.

The rearrangement uses TRBV30 and TRBJ2-7; D may be TRBD2 (6 bases). The V gene's germline CDR1 is GTSNPN and CDR2 SVGIG (reference sequence). This CDR3 spans 13 amino acids. V was clipped by 4 bases and J by 6 bases, with 16 bases between them. The CDR3 loop reads CAWTKAGPLEQYF. The CDR3 region has the DNA TGTGCCTGGACCAAGGCGGGACCGCTCGAGCAGTACTTC.

This clone occurred once. This chain joins TRBV27 and TRBJ1-5; D gene uncertain. This CDR3 is 13 amino acids long. The V and J ends lost 2 bases and 7 bases respectively, with 9 bases between them. CDR1 and CDR2 (germline): MNHEY, SMNVEV (reference sequence). The CDR3 nucleotides read TGTGCCAGCAGTTTAGCGTATCGGCAGCCCCAGCATTTT. Translated: CASSLAYRQPQHF.

The chain links TRBV10-2 to TRBJ2-3; 7 positions agree with TRBD2. Germline V lookup: CDR1 WSHSY, CDR2 SAAADI. The CDR3 length is 12 residues. With V trimmed by 7 bases and J by 4 bases, 2 bases remained unmatched. The CDR3: CASTSGSDTQYF. Written as DNA, the CDR3 is TGCGCCAGCACTAGCGGCTCAGATACGCAGTATTTT.

This clone was counted a single time. The V call is TRBV28, the J call TRBJ2-5, with a tentative D call TRBD1 (5 bases). V gave up 2 bases and J gave up 4 bases, with 11 bases separating them. In germline, CDR1 is MDHEN, CDR2 SYDVKM. The CDR3 sequence is 14 residues long. For the CDR3, the DNA is TGTGCCAGCAGTTTAATAACAGGACGAGAGACCCAGTACTTC. This gives the protein CASSLITGRETQYF.

The chain joins TRBV25-1 to TRBJ2-3, with 10 bases fitting TRBD2. Germline V CDR1 and CDR2: MGHDK, SYGVNS. V gave up 7 bases and J gave up 0 bases; unmatched junction bases: 1. CDR3 length equals 14 residues. CDR3 in DNA: TGTGCCAGCAAGCGGGAGGGGAGCACAGATACGCAGTATTTT. Its protein is CASKREGSTDTQYF.